This TCR beta chain derives from a study of OX40 agonist ivuxolimab in advanced cancers. Between the trimmed V and J ends, which lost 6 bases and 4 bases, there was a span of 14 bases. The CDR3 runs 14 residues. The germline CDR1 and CDR2 sequences are MDHEN and SYDVKM. TCRdb's copy holds only in-frame clones and misses some; the assay was immunoSEQ multiplex PCR. The sample has about 13,000 clones, 82% seen once. This TCR derives from an adult with an advanced solid tumor such as melanoma, head and neck, liver or kidney cancer. Specimen: CD4+ or CD8+ T cells sorted from blood, collected in a trial of the OX40 agonist ivuxolimab. The V and J genes are TRBV28 and TRBJ2-3; D call uncertain. The CDR3 region has the DNA TGTGCCAGCAGCCTCGAGGATGGGGCAGATACGCAGTATTTT. Residues: CASSLEDGADTQYF.